Listed below are T cell receptor beta chains from one sample, sequenced in a study of control samples from healthy donors and cancer patients. The assay was immunoSEQ multiplex PCR, and TCRdb's table has in-frame clones only and misses some. The table records 80,000 to 100,000 clones, approximately 81% of them present only once. The sequenced sample was blood. These receptors originate from a woman aged 25 to 39 in good health. CDR3s include the opening cysteine and the closing phenylalanine or tryptophan. D genes are given only for firm matches. Rows may omit the clone size; those that give it use once, few, many or a size class.

J gene,D gene,clone size,CDR3 length,V gene,CDR3 DNA,CDR3 protein
TRBJ2-7,NA,NA,14,TRBV29-1,TGCAGCGTTGAAGTAACGCCACCGATATCCGTCAGGTACTTC,CSVEVTPPISVRYF
TRBJ2-1,TRBD2,NA,16,TRBV19,TGTGCCAGTAGTATAGGGACTAGCGGGGGGTGGAATGAGCAGTTCTTC,CASSIGTSGGWNEQFF
TRBJ2-3,TRBD2,NA,16,TRBV24-1,TGTGCCACCAGTGATCGCCCCGGGGGGGGCTCAGATACGCAGTATTTT,CATSDRPGGGSDTQYF
TRBJ2-5,NA,NA,12,TRBV19,TGTGCCAGTAGCGGGACTCCTGGGGCCCAGTACTTC,CASSGTPGAQYF
TRBJ2-5,NA,NA,18,TRBV18,TGTGCCAGCTCACCACTATATAGGCAGCCAGGGGAGAAAGAGACCCAGTACTTC,CASSPLYRQPGEKETQYF
TRBJ2-7,TRBD1,NA,15,TRBV14,TGTGCCAGCAGCCAAGTGGGGACAGGGTTTAGCGAGCAGTACTTC,CASSQVGTGFSEQYF
TRBJ2-1,TRBD2,NA,12,TRBV5-6,TGTGCCAGCAGCCGGACTAGCGGAGGGGAGTTCTTC,CASSRTSGGEFF
TRBJ1-3,NA,NA,15,TRBV5-1,TGCGCCAGCAGCTTGGAGACTAGCTCTGGAAACACCATATATTTT,CASSLETSSGNTIYF
TRBJ2-5,TRBD2,NA,16,TRBV3-1/TRBV3-2,TGTGCCAGCAGCCAAGGTGGAGCGGGGATGGGAGAGACCCAGTACTTC,CASSQGGAGMGETQYF
TRBJ2-5,TRBD2,NA,16,TRBV3-1/TRBV3-2,TGTGCCAGCAGCCAAAGAGGGGGGGCGGGAGGAGAGACCCAGTACTTC,CASSQRGGAGGETQYF
TRBJ1-1,NA,NA,12,TRBV5-1,TGCGCCAGTAAATCCCCCGGCACTGAAGCTTTCTTT,CASKSPGTEAFF
TRBJ2-5,TRBD2,NA,18,TRBV25-1,TGTGCCAGCAGTGACCAGGGACTAGCGGGGGGGGCACAAGAGACCCAGTACTTC,CASSDQGLAGGAQETQYF
TRBJ2-2,NA,NA,17,TRBV9,TGTGCCAGCAGCGTCCCCCCCGGGGGCCCGAACACCGGGGAGCTGTTTTTT,CASSVPPGGPNTGELFF
TRBJ1-5,NA,once,14,TRBV6-1,TGTGCCAGCAGTGAATGGCGAAACAATCAGCCCCAGCATTTT,CASSEWRNNQPQHF
TRBJ2-1,TRBD1,few,15,TRBV11-3,TGTGCCAGCAGCTCCGGACAGGGGACTGTCCATGAGCAGTTCTTC,CASSSGQGTVHEQFF
TRBJ2-3,TRBD2,NA,14,TRBV11-3,TGTGCCAGCAGCGCTAGCGGGAGCACAGATACGCAGTATTTT,CASSASGSTDTQYF
TRBJ2-5,NA,NA,14,TRBV5-1,TGCGCCAGCAGCCGGGACGGAAACCAAGAGACCCAGTACTTC,CASSRDGNQETQYF
TRBJ2-7,TRBD1,NA,13,TRBV2,TGTGCCAGCAGCCGGACAGGGGGTTACGAGCAGTACTTC,CASSRTGGYEQYF
TRBJ2-7,TRBD2,NA,15,TRBV5-1,TGCGCCAGCAGCTCGACTAGCGGGGGCCGTAACGAGCAGTACTTC,CASSSTSGGRNEQYF
TRBJ2-3,NA,once,14,TRBV6-5,TGTGCCAGCAGTTTTGGACTCGAGGGAGATACGCAGTATTTT,CASSFGLEGDTQYF
TRBJ1-5,NA,NA,15,TRBV21-1,TGTGCCAGCAGCAATCGCGCAGGGAGCAATCAGCCCCAGCATTTT,CASSNRAGSNQPQHF
TRBJ2-3,TRBD1,NA,14,TRBV10-1,TGCGCCAGCAGCCGGGACAGAAGCACAGATACGCAGTATTTT,CASSRDRSTDTQYF
TRBJ1-5,NA,few,13,TRBV30,TGTGCCTGGAGTATGACGGAGGGTCAGCCCCAGCATTTT,CAWSMTEGQPQHF
TRBJ1-2,TRBD1,NA,15,TRBV19,TGTGCCAGTAGTATAGGCGGACGGCAGGGGGTAACCTACACCTTC,CASSIGGRQGVTYTF
TRBJ1-1,TRBD1,NA,21,TRBV24-1,TGTGCCACCAGTGATTCGACCTACAATCAACAACCGGGACAGGCTTACACTGAAGCTTTCTTT,CATSDSTYNQQPGQAYTEAFF
TRBJ1-6,TRBD1,few,17,TRBV30,TGTGCCTGGAGTGTAAAGGGGGCCCGAAGCTTTAATTCACCCCTCCACTTT,CAWSVKGARSFNSPLHF
TRBJ2-1,NA,once,14,TRBV2,TGTGCCAGCGGGAGGGACAGGTCCTACAATGAGCAGTTCTTC,CASGRDRSYNEQFF
TRBJ1-5,NA,NA,12,TRBV30,TGTGCCTGGAGTGCAGGCGCCGAAAACCAGCATTTT,CAWSAGAENQHF